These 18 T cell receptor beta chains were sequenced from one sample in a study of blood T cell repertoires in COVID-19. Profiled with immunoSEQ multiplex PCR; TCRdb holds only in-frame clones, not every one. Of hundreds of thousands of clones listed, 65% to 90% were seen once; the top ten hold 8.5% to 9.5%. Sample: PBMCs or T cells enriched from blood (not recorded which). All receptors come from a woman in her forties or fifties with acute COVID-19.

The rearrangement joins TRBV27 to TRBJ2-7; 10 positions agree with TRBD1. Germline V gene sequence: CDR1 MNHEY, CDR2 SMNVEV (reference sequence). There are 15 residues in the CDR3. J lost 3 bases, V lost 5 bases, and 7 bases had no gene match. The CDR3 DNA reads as TGTGCCAGCAGTCTAGGGGGACAGGGGAGCTACGAGCAGTACTTC. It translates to CASSLGGQGSYEQYF.

The CDR3: CAITGTGGNTEAFF. The CDR3, as DNA: TGTGCCATCACCGGGACAGGGGGAAACACTGAAGCTTTCTTT. The chain couples TRBV10-3 to TRBJ1-1; TRBD1 matches 11 bases. V shed 7 bases, J shed 2 bases, and the junction held 3 bases outside the gene matches. Germline V CDR1 and CDR2: ENHRY, SYGVKD. This CDR3 is built from 14 residues.

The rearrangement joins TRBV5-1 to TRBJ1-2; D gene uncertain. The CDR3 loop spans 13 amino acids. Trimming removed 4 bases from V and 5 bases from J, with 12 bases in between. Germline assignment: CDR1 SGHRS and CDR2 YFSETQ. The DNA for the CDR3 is TGCGCCAGCAGCGAGGACTGGGAGTATGGCTACACCTTC. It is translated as CASSEDWEYGYTF.

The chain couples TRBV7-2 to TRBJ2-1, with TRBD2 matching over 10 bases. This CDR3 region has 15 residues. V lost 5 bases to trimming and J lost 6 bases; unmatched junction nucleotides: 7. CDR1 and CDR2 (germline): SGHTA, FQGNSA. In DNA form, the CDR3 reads TGTGCCAGCAGCGTGAGCGGGGGGGTGTTCAATGAGCAGTTCTTC. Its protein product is CASSVSGGVFNEQFF.

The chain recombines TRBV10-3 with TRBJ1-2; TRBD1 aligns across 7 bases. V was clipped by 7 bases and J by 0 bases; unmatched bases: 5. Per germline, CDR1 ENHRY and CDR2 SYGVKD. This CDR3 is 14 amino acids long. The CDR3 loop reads CAITQTGPNYGYTF. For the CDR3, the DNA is TGTGCCATCACCCAGACAGGGCCTAACTATGGCTACACCTTC.

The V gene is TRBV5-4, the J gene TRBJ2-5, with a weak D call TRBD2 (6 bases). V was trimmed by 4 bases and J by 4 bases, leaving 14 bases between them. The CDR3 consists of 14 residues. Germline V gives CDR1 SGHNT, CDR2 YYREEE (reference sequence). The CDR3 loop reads CASSPRAGGETQYF. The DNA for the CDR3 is TGTGCCAGCAGCCCCCGAGCCGGGGGAGAGACCCAGTACTTC.

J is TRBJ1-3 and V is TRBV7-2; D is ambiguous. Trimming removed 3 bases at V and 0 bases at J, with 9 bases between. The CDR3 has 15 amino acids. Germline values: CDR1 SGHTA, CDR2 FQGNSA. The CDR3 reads CASSFTRVSGNTIYF. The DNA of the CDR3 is TGTGCCAGCAGCTTTACGAGAGTCTCTGGAAACACCATATATTTT.

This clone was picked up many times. CDR3: CAISNQPQHF. For the CDR3, the DNA is TGTGCCATCTCAAATCAGCCCCAGCATTTT. V is TRBV10-3 and J is TRBJ1-5; no reliable D call. The CDR3 extends over 10 amino acids. Germline V gene lookup returns CDR1 ENHRY and CDR2 SYGVKD. V lost 8 bases and J lost 4, with 3 bases in between.

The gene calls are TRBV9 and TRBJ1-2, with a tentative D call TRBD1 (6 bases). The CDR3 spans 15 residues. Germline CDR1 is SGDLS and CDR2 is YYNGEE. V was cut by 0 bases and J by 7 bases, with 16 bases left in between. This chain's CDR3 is CASSVGGGRNAGYTF. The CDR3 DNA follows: TGTGCCAGCAGCGTAGGGGGGGGCAGGAACGCTGGCTACACCTTC.

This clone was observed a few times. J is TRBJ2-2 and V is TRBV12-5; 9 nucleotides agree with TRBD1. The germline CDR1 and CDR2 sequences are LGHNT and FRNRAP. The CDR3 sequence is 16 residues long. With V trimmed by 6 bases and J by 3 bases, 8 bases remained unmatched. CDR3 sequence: CASGSRDRAHTGELFF. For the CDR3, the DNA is TGTGCTAGTGGGTCGAGGGACAGGGCACACACCGGGGAGCTGTTTTTT.

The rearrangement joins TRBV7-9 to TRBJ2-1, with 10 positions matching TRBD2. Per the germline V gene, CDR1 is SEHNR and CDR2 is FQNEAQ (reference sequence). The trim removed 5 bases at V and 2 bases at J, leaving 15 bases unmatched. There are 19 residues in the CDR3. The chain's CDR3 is CASSPSSPSGGITYNEQFF. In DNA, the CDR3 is TGTGCCAGCAGCCCCAGCTCCCCTAGCGGGGGAATCACCTACAATGAGCAGTTCTTC.

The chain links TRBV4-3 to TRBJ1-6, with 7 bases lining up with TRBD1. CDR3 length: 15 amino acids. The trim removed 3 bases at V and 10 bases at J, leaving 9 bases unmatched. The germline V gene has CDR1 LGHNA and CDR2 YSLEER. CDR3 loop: CASSHFGQVKSPLHF. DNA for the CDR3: TGCGCCAGCAGCCACTTCGGACAGGTGAAGTCACCCCTCCACTTT.

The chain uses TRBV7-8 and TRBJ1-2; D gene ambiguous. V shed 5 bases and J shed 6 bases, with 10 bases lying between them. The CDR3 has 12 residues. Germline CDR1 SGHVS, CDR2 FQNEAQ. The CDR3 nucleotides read TGTGCCAGCAGCCGAGTACCGGATGGCTACACCTTC. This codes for CASSRVPDGYTF.

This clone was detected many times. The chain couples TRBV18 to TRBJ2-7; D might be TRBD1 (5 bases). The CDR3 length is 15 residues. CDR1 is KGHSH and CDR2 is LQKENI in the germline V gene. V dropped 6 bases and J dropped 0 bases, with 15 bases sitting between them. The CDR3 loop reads CASSHSDMASYEQYF. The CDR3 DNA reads TGTGCCAGCTCTCATTCGGACATGGCCTCCTACGAGCAGTACTTC.

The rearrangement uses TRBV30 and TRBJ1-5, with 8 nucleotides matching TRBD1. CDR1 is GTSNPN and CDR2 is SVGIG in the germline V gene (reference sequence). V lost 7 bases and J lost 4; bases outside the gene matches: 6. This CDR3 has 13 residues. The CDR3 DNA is TGTGCCTCGGCGGGACAGGCTAATCAGCCCCAGCATTTT. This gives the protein CASAGQANQPQHF.

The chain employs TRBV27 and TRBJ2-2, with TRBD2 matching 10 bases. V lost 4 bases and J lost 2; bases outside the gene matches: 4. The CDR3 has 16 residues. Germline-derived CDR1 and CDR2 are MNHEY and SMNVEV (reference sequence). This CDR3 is CASSSGLAPNTGELFF. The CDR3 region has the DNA TGTGCCAGCAGTTCGGGACTAGCGCCTAACACCGGGGAGCTGTTTTTT.

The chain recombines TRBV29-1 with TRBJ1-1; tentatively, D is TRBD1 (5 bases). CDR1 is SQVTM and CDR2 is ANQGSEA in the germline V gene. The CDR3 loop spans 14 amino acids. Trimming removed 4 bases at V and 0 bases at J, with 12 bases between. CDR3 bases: TGCAGCGTTGCACAGTCGGGGGTGAACACTGAAGCTTTCTTT. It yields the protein CSVAQSGVNTEAFF. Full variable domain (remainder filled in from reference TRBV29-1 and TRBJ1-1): SAVISQKPSRDICQRGTSLTIQCQVDSQVTMMFWYRQQPGQSLTLIATANQGSEATYESGFVIDKFPISRPNLTFSTLTVSNMSPEDSSIYLCSVAQSGVNTEAFFGQGTRLTVV.

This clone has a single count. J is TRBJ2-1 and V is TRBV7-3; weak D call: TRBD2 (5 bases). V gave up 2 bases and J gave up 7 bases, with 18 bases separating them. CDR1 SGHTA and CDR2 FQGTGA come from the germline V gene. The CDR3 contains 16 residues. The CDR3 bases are TGTGCCAGCAGCTTATTTGGTCTGAGCTTAGCGAATGAGCAGTTCTTC. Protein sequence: CASSLFGLSLANEQFF.